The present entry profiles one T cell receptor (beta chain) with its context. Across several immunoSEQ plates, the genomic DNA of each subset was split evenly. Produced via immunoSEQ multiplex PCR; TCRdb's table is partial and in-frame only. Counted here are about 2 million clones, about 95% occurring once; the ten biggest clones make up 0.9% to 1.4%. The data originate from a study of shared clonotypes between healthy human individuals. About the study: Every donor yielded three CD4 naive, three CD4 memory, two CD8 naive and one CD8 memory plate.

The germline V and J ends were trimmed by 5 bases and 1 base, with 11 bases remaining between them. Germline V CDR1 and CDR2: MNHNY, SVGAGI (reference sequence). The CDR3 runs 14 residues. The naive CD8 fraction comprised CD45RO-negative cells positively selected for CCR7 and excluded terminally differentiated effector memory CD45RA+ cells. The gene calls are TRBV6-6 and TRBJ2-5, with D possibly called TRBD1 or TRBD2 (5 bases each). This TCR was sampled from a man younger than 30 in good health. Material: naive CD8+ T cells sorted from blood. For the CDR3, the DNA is TGTGCCAGCAGTCCTTGGGACGCCCAAGAGACCCAGTACTTC. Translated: CASSPWDAQETQYF.